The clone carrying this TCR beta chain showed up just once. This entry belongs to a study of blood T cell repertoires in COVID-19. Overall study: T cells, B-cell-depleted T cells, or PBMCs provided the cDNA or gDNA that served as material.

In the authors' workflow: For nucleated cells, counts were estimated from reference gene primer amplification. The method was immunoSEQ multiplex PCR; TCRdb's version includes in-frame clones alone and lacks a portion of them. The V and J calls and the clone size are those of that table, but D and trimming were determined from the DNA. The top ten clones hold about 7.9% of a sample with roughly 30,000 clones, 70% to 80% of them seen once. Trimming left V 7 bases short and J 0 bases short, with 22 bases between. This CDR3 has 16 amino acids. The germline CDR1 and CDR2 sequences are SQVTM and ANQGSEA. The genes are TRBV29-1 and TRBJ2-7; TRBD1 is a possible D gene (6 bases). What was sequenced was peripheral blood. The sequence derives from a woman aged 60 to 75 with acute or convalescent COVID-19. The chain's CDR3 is CSAKGLFRGFSYEQYF. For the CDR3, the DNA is TGCAGCGCCAAAGGTCTGTTCAGGGGATTCTCCTACGAGCAGTACTTC.